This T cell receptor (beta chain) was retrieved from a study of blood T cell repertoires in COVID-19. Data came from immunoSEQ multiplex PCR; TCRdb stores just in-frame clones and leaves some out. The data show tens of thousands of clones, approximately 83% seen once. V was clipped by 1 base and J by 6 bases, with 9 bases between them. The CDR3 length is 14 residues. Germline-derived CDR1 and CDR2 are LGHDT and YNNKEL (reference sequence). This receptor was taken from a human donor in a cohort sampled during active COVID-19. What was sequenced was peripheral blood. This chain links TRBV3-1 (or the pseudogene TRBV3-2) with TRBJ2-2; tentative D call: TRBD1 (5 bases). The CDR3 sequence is CASSQGGRAGELFF. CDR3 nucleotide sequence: TGTGCCAGCAGCCAAGGGGGCCGGGCCGGGGAGCTGTTTTTT.